This TCR beta chain is drawn from a study of blood T cell repertoires in COVID-19. The Seattle site enrolled patients during active infection and followed them longitudinally. Authors' data handling: Estimates of nucleated cell counts were drawn from the amplification of reference gene primers. Data came from immunoSEQ multiplex PCR; TCRdb stores just in-frame clones and leaves some out. Clone size and the V and J calls come from that table; the DNA yielded D and trimming. The sample contains some 220,000 clones, approximately 78% of which appear only once. The sample comprised peripheral blood. This receptor was taken from a woman in her seventies with COVID-19, enrolled during active disease.

The chain's CDR3 is CASSFKAGGLSYEQYF. CDR3 bases: TGTGCCAGCAGTTTCAAAGCGGGAGGGCTTTCCTACGAGCAGTACTTC. The chain employs TRBV28 and TRBJ2-7; 10 bases are a match to TRBD2. J gave up 1 base and V 3 bases, and 6 bases lay outside the gene matches. From germline, CDR1 is MDHEN and CDR2 SYDVKM. CDR3 size: 16 residues.